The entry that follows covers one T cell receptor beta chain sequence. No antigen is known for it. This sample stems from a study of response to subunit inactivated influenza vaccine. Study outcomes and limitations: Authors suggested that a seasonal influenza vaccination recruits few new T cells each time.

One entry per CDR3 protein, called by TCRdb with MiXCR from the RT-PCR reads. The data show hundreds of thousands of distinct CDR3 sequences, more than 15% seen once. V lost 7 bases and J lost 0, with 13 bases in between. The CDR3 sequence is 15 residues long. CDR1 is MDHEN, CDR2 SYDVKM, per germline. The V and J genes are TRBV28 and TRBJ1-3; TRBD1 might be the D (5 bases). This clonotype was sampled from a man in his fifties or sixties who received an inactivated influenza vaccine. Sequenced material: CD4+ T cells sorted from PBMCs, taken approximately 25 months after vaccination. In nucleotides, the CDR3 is TGTGCCAGCACGAGACAGCCGCTCTCTGGAAACACCATATATTTT. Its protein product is CASTRQPLSGNTIYF.